This T cell receptor beta chain was identified during a study of shared clonotypes between healthy human individuals. The method was immunoSEQ multiplex PCR; TCRdb's version includes in-frame clones alone and lacks a portion of them. The sample has roughly 2,300,000 clones; less than 95% are singletons. Division of CD4+ cells produced a CD45RA+ naive subset and a CD45RA-negative memory subset. The sequence came from a man younger than 35 in good health. Some clones in this sample may be carry-over from other donors' samples. Material for sequencing was naive CD4+ T cells from PBMCs. The sample's subset: CD45RA+ positively selected.

The CDR3 loop is CASRRGQENTEAFF. Here the CDR3 DNA reads TGTGCCAGTAGGAGGGGACAGGAGAACACTGAAGCTTTCTTT. The rearrangement joins TRBV19 to TRBJ1-1; 8 nucleotides match TRBD1. This CDR3 region has 14 residues. Trimming at V came to 6 bases and at J to 1 base, leaving 4 bases not matched to a gene. Germline lookup yields CDR1 LNHDA and CDR2 SQIVND (reference sequence). The full variable domain, in which reference TRBV19 and TRBJ1-1 provide the parts outside the CDR3, is DGGITQSPKYLFRKEGQNVTLSCEQNLNHDAMYWYRQDPGQGLRLIYYSQIVNDFQKGDIAEGYSVSREKKESFPLTVTSAQKNPTAFYLCASRRGQENTEAFFGQGTRLTVV.